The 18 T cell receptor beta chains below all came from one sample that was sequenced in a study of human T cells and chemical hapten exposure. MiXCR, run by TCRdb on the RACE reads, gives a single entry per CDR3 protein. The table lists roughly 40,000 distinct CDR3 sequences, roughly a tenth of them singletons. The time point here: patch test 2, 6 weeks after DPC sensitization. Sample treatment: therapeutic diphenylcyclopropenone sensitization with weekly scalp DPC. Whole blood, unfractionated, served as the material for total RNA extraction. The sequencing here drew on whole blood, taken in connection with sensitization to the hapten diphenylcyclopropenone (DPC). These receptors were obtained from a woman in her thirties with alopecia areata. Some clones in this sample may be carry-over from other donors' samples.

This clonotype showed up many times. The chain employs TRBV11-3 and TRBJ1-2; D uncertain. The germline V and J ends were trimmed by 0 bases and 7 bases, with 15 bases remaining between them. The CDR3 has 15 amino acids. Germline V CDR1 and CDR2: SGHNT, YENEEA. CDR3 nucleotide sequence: TGTGCCAGCAGCTTAGATCTGGGTTCTTCTCTTGGCTACACCTTC. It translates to CASSLDLGSSLGYTF.

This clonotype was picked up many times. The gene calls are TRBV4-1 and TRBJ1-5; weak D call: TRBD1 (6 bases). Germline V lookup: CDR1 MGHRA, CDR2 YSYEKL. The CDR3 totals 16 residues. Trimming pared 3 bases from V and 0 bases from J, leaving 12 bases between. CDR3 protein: CASSQERGDSNQPQHF. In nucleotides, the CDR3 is TGCGCCAGCAGCCAGGAAAGGGGGGATAGCAATCAGCCCCAGCATTTT.

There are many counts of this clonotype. CDR3 nucleotide sequence: TGTGCCAGCGGATCGGACAGGGGATTCTACGAGCAGTACTTC. It translates to CASGSDRGFYEQYF. The chain recombines TRBV11-2 with TRBJ2-7, with 9 bases lining up with TRBD1. The ends lost 8 bases at V and 3 bases at J; junction bases unmatched: 8. The CDR3 contains 14 residues. Germline CDR1 SGHAT, CDR2 FQNNGV.

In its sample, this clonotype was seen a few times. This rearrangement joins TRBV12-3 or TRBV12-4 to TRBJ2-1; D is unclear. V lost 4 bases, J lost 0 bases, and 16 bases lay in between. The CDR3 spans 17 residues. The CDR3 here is CASSSPPPGGSYNEQFF. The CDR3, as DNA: TGTGCCAGCAGTTCCCCACCGCCGGGCGGCTCCTACAATGAGCAGTTCTTC.

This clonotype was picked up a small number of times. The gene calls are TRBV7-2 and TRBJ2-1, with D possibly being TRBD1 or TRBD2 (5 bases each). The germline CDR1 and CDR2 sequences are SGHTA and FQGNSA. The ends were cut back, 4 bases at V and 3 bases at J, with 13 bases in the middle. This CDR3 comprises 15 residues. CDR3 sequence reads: CASSSDQGVYNEQFF. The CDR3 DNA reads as TGTGCCAGCAGCTCAGACCAGGGAGTCTACAATGAGCAGTTCTTC.

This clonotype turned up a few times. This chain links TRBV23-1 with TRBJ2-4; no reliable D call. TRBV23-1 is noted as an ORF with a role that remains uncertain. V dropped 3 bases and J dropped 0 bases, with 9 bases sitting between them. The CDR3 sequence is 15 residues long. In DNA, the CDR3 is TGCGCCAGCAGTCACCGCGGTCTAGCCAAAAACATTCAGTACTTC. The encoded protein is CASSHRGLAKNIQYF.

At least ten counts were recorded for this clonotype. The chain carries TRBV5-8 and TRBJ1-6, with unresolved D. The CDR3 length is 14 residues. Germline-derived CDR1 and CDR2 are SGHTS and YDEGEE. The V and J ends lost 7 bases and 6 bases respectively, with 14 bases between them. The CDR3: CASEGREPNSPLHF. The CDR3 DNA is TGTGCCAGCGAGGGCCGAGAGCCTAATTCACCCCTCCACTTT.

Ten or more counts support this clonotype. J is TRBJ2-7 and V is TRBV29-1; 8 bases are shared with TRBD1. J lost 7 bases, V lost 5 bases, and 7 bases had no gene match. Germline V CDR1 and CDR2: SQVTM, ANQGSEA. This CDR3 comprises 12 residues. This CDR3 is CSVIRTGNEQYF. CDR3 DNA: TGCAGCGTTATCCGGACAGGGAATGAGCAGTACTTC.

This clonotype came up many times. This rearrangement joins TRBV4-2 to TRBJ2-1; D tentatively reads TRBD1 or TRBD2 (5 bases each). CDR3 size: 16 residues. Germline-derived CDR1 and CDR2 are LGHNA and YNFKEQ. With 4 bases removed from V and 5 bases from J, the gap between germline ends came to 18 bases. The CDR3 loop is CASSLTGRGTDNEQFF. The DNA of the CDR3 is TGTGCCAGCAGCCTTACGGGACGCGGAACGGACAATGAGCAGTTCTTC.

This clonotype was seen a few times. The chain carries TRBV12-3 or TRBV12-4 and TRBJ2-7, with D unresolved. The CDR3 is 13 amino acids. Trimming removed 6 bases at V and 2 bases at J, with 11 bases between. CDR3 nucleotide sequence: TGTGCCAGCAGCCTGCGTGGGACCTACGAGCAGTACTTC. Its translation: CASSLRGTYEQYF.

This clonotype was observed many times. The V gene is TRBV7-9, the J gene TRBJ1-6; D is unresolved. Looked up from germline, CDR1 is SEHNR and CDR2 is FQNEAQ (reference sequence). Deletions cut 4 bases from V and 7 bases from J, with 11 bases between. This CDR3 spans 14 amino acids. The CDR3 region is CASSSWATNSPLHF. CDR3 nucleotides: TGTGCCAGCAGCTCCTGGGCCACCAATTCACCCCTCCACTTT. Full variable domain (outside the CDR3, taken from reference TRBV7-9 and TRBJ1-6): DTGVSQNPRHKITKRGQNVTFRCDPISEHNRLYWYRQTLGQGPEFLTYFQNEAQLEKSRLLSDRFSAERPKGSFSTLEIQRTEQGDSAMYLCASSSWATNSPLHFGNGTRLTVT.

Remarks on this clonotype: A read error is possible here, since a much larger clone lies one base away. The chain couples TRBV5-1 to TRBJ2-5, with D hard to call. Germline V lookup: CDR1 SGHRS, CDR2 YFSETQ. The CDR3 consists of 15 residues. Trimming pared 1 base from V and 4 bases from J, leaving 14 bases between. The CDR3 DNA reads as TGCGCCAGCAGCTTGCCCCGGACCCACGTAGAGACCCAGTACTTC. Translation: CASSLPRTHVETQYF. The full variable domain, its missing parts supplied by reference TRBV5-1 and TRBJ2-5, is KAGVTQTPRYLIKTRGQQVTLSCSPISGHRSVSWYQQTPGQGLQFLFEYFSETQRNKGNFPGRFSGRQFSNSRSEMNVSTLELGDSALYLCASSLPRTHVETQYFGPGTRLLVL.

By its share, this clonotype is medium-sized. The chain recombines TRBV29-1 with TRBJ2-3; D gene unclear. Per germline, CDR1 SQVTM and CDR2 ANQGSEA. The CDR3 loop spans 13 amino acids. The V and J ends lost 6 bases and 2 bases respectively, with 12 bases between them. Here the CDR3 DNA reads TGCAGCGTACCTCAGGACCACACAGATACGCAGTATTTT. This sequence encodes CSVPQDHTDTQYF.

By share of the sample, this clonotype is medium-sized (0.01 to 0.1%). CDR3 DNA sequence: TGTGCCAGCAGCCGAGACTCCTACGAGCAGTACTTC. Its translation is CASSRDSYEQYF. This chain uses TRBV4-2 with TRBJ2-7, with D unresolved. In germline, CDR1 is LGHNA, CDR2 YNFKEQ. This CDR3 spans 12 amino acids. V shed 4 bases and J shed 0 bases, with 4 bases lying between them.

The CDR3 nucleotides are TGTGCCACCGCGCTCAGGGGGCTTAGCACTGAAGCTTTCTTT. Translated, it gives CATALRGLSTEAFF. V is TRBV27 and J is TRBJ1-1; TRBD1 agrees at 8 bases. V dropped 10 bases and J dropped 4; count of bases not matched to a gene: 11. The CDR3 covers 14 residues. CDR1 is MNHEY and CDR2 is SMNVEV in the germline V gene (reference sequence).

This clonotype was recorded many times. CDR3 residues: CASSYFGGAGNIQYF. The CDR3 DNA follows: TGTGCCAGCAGTTACTTCGGGGGGGCTGGAAACATTCAGTACTTC. The chain uses TRBV6-2 or TRBV6-3 and TRBJ2-4; 8 bases are a match to TRBD2. The V segment lost 1 base and the J segment 6 bases; nucleotides outside the gene matches: 5. Germline assignment: CDR1 MNHEY and CDR2 SVGEGT. The CDR3 covers 15 residues.

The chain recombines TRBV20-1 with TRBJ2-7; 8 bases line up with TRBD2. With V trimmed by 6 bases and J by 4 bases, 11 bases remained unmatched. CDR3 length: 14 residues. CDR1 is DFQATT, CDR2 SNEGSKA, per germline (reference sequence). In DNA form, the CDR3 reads TGCAGTGCGAGTCCGTCGGGGGGGAATTACGAGCAGTACTTC. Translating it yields CSASPSGGNYEQYF.

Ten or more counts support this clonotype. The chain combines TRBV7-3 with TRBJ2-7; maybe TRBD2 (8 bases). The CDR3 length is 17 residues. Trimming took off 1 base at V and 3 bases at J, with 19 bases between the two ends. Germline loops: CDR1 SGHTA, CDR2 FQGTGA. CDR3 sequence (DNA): TGTGCCAGCAGCTTAAGCCCACAGGGGAGCGGGGGCTACGAGCAGTACTTC. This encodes CASSLSPQGSGGYEQYF.